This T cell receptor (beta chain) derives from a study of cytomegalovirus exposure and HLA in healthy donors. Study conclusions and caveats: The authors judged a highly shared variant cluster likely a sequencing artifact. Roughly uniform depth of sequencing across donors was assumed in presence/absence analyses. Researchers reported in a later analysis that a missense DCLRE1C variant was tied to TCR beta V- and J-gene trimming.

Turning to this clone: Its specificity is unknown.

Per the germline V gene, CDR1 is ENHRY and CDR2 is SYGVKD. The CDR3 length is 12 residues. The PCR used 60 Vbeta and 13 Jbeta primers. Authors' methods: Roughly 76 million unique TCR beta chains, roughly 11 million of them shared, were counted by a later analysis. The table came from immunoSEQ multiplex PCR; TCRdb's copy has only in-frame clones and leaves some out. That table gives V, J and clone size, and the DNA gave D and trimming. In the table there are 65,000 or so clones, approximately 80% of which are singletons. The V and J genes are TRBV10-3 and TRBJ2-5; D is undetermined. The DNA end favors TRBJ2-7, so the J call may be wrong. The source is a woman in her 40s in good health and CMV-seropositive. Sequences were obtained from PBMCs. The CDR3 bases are TGTGCCATCTCCTGGAGCTCCTACGAGCAGTACTTC. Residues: CAISWSSYEQYF.